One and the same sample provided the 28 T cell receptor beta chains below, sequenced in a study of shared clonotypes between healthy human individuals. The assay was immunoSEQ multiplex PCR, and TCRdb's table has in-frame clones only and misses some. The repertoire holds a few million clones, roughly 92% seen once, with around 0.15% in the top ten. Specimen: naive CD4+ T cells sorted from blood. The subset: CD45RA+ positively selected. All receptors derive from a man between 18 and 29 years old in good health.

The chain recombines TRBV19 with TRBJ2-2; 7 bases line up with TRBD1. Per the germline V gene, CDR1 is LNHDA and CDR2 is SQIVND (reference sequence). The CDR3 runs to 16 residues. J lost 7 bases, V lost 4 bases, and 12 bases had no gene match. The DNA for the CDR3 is TGTGCCAGTAGTAAATCGGCCAACTCAGGGGGCGGGGAGCTGTTTTTT. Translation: CASSKSANSGGGELFF.

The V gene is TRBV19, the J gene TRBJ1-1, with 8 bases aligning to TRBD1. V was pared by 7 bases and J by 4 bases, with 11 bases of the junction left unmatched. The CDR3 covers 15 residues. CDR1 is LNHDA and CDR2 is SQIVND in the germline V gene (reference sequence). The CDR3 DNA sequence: TGTGCCAGTACCAAAGACAGGGGATACCCCACTGAAGCTTTCTTT. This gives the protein CASTKDRGYPTEAFF.

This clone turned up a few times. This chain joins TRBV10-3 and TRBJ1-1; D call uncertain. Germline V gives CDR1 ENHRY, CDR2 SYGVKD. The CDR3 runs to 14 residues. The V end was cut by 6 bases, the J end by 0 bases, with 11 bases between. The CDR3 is CAISGEVVNTEAFF. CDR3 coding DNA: TGTGCCATCAGCGGGGAGGTGGTGAACACTGAAGCTTTCTTT.

The CDR3 sequence: CASSIFQGWANVLTF. CDR3 sequence (DNA): TGTGCCAGTAGTATATTTCAGGGTTGGGCCAACGTCCTGACTTTC. The rearrangement uses TRBV19 and TRBJ2-6; tentative D call: TRBD1 (5 bases). V was trimmed by 2 bases and J by 5 bases, leaving 10 bases between them. CDR1 is LNHDA and CDR2 is SQIVND in the germline V gene (reference sequence). CDR3 length equals 15 residues.

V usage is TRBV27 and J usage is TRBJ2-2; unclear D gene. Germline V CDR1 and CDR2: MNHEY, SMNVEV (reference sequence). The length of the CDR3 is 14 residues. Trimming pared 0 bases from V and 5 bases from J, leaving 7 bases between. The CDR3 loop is CASSLSLGTGELFF. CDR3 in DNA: TGTGCCAGCAGTTTATCGTTGGGGACCGGGGAGCTGTTTTTT.

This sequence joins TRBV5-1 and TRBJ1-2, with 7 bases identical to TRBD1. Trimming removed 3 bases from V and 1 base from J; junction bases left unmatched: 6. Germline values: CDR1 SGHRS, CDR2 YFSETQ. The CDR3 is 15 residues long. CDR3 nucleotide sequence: TGCGCCAGCAGCTATGGGGACAGACTTAACTATGGCTACACCTTC. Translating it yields CASSYGDRLNYGYTF.

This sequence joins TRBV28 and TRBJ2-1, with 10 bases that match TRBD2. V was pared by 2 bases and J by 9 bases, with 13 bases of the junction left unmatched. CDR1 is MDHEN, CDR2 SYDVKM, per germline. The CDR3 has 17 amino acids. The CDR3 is CASSLRPGSGGAFEQFF. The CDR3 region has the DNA TGTGCCAGCAGTTTACGACCCGGGAGCGGGGGGGCCTTTGAGCAGTTCTTC.

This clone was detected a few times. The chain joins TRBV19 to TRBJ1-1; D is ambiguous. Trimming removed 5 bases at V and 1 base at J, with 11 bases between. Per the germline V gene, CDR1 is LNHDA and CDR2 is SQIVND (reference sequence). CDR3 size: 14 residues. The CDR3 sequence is CASSSQTSNTEAFF. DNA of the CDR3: TGTGCCAGTAGTTCCCAGACCTCGAACACTGAAGCTTTCTTT.

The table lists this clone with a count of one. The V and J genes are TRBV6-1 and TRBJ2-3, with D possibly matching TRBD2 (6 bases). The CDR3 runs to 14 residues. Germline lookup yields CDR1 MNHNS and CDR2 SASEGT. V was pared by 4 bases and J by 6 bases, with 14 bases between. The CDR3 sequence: CASSAGLGRDTQYF. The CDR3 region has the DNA TGTGCCAGCAGTGCTGGACTGGGGAGGGATACGCAGTATTTT.

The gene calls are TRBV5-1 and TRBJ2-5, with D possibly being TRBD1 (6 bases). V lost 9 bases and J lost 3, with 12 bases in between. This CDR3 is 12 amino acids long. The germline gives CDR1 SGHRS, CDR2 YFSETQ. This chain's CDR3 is CATQGLKETQYF. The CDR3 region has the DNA TGCGCCACACAGGGTCTCAAAGAGACCCAGTACTTC.

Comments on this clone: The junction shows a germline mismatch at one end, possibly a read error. The CDR3 nucleotides read TGTGCCAGCGGTTTGGGGGTGGGAAAACTGTTTTTT. This encodes CASGLGVGKLFF. The J gene is TRBJ1-4, the V gene TRBV27; the D gene is possibly TRBD1 (5 bases). CDR1 and CDR2 (germline): MNHEY, SMNVEV (reference sequence). CDR3 size: 12 residues.

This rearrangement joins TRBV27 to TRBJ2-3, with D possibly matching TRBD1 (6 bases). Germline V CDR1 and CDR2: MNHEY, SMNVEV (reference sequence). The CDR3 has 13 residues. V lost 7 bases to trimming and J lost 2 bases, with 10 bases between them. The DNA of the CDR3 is TGTGCCAGCAAGGACAGTTACACAGATACGCAGTATTTT. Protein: CASKDSYTDTQYF.

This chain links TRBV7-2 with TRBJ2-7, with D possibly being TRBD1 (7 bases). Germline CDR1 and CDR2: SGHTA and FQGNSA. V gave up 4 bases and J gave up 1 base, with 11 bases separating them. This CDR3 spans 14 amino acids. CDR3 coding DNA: TGTGCCAGCAGCTACCAGGGGGGATCCTACGAGCAGTACTTC. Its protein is CASSYQGGSYEQYF.

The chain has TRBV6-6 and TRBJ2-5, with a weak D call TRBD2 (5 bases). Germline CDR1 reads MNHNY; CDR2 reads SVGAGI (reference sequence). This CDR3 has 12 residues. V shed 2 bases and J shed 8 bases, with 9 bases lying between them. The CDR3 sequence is CASSYGSGTQYF. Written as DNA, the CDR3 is TGTGCCAGCAGTTACGGAAGCGGCACCCAGTACTTC.

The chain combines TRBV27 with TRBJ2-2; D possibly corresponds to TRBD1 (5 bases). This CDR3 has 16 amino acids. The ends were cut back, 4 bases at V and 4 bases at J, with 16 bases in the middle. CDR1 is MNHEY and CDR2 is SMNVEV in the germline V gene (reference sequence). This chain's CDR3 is CASSSDSAGRTGELFF. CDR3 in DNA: TGTGCCAGCAGTTCCGATTCCGCAGGGCGCACCGGGGAGCTGTTTTTT.

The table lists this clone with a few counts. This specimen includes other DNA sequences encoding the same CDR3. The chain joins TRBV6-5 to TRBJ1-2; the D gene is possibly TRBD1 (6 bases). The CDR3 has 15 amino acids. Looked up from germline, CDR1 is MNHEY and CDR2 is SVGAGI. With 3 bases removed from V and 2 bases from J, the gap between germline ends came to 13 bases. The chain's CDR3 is CASSYSGEGNYGYTF. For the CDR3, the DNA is TGTGCCAGCAGTTATTCAGGGGAGGGGAACTATGGCTACACCTTC.

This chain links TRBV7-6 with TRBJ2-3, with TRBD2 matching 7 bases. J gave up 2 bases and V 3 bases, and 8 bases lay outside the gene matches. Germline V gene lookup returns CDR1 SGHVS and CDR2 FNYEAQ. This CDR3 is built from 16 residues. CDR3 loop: CASSFDGRGVTDTQYF. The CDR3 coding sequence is TGTGCCAGCAGCTTCGATGGGAGGGGTGTCACAGATACGCAGTATTTT.

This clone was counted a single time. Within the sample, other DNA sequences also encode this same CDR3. CDR3 loop: CASSYSLAQETQYF. CDR3 sequence (DNA): TGTGCCAGCAGTTACTCTTTAGCCCAAGAGACCCAGTACTTC. The genes are TRBV6-5 and TRBJ2-5; D ambiguous. The CDR3 totals 14 residues. V lost 0 bases to trimming and J lost 1 base, with 6 bases between them. Germline V CDR1 and CDR2: MNHEY, SVGAGI.

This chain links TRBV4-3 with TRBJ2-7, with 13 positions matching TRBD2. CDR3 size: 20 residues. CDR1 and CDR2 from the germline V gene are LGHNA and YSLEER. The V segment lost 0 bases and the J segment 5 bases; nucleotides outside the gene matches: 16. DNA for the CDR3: TGCGCCAGCAGCCAAGATCTGGTAACTAGCGGGAGGGCTGCTCCGGACGAGCAGTACTTC. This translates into CASSQDLVTSGRAAPDEQYF.

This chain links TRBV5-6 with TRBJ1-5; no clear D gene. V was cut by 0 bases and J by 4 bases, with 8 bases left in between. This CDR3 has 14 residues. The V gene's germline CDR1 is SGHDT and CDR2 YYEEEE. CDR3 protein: CASSLEGRNQPQHF. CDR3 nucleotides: TGTGCCAGCAGCTTGGAGGGAAGGAATCAGCCCCAGCATTTT. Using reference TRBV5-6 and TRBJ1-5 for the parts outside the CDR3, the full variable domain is DAGVTQSPTHLIKTRGQQVTLRCSPKSGHDTVSWYQQALGQGPQFIFQYYEEEERQRGNFPDRFSGHQFPNYSSELNVNALLLGDSALYLCASSLEGRNQPQHFGDGTRLSIL.

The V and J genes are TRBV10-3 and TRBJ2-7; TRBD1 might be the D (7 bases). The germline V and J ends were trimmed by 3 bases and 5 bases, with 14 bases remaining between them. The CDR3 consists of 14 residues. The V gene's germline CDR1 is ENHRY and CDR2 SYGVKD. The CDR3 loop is CAISERQGGNEQYF. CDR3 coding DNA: TGTGCCATCAGTGAAAGGCAGGGGGGTAACGAGCAGTACTTC.

CDR3 protein: CASSLALLTYGYTF. In DNA, the CDR3 is TGTGCCAGCAGCTTAGCGCTTCTGACCTATGGCTACACCTTC. The chain recombines TRBV7-9 with TRBJ1-2, with unresolved D. Trimming pared 0 bases from V and 4 bases from J, leaving 9 bases between. Germline V gene data show CDR1 as SEHNR and CDR2 as FQNEAQ (reference sequence). The CDR3 has 14 amino acids.

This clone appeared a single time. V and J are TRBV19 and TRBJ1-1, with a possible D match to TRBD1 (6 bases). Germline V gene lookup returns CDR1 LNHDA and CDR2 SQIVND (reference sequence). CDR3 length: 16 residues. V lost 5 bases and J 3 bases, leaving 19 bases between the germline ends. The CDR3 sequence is CASSAQQGIKDTEAFF. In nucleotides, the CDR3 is TGTGCCAGTAGTGCTCAACAGGGTATTAAAGACACTGAAGCTTTCTTT.

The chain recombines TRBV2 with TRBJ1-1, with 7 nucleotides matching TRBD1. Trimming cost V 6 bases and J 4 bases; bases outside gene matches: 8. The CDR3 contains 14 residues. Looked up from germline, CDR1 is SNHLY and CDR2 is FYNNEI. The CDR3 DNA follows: TGTGCCAGCAGCCTAGACAGGGCTAGCACTGAAGCTTTCTTT. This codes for CASSLDRASTEAFF.

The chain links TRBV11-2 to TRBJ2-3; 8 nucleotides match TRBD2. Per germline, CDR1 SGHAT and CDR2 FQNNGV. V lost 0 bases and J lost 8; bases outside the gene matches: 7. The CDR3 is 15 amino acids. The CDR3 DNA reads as TGTGCCAGCAGCTTAGATCTGAGCGGGGGAGGTACGCAGTATTTT. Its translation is CASSLDLSGGGTQYF.

The CDR3, as DNA: TGTGCCAGCAGCTTTCAGGGAACAGGGCAGTTCTTC. Protein: CASSFQGTGQFF. The genes are TRBV7-2 and TRBJ2-1; possibly TRBD1 for D (5 bases). Germline lookup yields CDR1 SGHTA and CDR2 FQGNSA. The CDR3 length is 12 residues. V was pared by 3 bases and J by 12 bases, with 12 bases between.

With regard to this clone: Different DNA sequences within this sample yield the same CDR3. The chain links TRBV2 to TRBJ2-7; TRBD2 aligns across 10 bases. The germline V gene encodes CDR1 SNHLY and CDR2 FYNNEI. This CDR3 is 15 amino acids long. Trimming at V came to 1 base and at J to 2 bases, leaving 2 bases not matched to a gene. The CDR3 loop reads CASSEEAGGPYEQYF. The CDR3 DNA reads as TGTGCCAGCAGTGAAGAAGCGGGAGGGCCCTACGAGCAGTACTTC. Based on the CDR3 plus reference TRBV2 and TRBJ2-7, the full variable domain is EPEVTQTPSHQVTQMGQEVILRCVPISNHLYFYWYRQILGQKVEFLVSFYNNEISEKSEIFDDQFSVERPDGSNFTLKIRSTKLEDSAMYFCASSEEAGGPYEQYFGPGTRLTVT.

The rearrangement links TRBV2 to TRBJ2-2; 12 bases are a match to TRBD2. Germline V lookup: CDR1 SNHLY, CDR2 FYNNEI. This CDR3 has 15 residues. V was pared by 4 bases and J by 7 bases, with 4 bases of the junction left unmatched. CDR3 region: CASSGLAGEVGELFF. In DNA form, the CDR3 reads TGTGCCAGCAGTGGACTAGCGGGGGAGGTCGGGGAGCTGTTTTTT. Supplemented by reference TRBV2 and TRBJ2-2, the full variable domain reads EPEVTQTPSHQVTQMGQEVILRCVPISNHLYFYWYRQILGQKVEFLVSFYNNEISEKSEIFDDQFSVERPDGSNFTLKIRSTKLEDSAMYFCASSGLAGEVGELFFGEGSRLTVL.